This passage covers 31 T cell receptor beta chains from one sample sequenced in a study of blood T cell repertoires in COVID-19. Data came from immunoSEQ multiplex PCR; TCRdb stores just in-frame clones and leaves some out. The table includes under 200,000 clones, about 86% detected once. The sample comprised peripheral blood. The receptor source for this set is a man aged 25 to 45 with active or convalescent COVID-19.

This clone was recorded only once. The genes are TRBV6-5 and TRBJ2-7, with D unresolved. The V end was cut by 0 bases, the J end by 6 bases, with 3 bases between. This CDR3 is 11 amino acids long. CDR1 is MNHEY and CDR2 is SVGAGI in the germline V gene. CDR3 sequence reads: CASSYSLEQYF. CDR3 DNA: TGTGCCAGCAGTTACTCTCTCGAGCAGTACTTC.

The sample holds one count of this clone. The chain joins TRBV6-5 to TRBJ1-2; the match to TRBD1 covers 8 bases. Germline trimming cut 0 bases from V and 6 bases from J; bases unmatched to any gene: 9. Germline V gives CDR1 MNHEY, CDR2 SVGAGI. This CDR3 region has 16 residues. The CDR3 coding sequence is TGTGCCAGCAGTTACTCCCAGGGGGCTATTGGTAATGGCTACACCTTC. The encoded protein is CASSYSQGAIGNGYTF.

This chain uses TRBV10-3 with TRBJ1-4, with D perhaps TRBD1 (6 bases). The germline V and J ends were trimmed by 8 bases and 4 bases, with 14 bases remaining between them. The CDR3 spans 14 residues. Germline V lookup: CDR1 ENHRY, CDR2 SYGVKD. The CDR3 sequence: CAISRDIVNEKLFF. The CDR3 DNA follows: TGTGCCATCTCCCGGGACATCGTTAATGAAAAACTGTTTTTT.

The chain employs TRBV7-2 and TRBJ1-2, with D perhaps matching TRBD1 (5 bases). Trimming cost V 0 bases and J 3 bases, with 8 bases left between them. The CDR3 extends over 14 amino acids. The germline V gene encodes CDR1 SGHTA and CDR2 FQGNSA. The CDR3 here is CASSLAPGYYGYTF. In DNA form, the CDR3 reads TGTGCCAGCAGCTTAGCTCCAGGGTACTATGGCTACACCTTC.

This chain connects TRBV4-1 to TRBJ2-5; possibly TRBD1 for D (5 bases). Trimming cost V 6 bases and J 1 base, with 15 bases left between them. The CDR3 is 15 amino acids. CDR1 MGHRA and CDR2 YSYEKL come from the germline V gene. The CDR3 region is CASSVVQESQETQYF. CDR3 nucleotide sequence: TGCGCCAGCAGTGTCGTACAGGAGTCCCAAGAGACCCAGTACTTC.

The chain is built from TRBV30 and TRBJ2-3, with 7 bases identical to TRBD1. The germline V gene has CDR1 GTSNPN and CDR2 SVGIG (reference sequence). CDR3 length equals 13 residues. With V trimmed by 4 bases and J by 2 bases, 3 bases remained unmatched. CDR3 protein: CAWTTGNTDTQYF. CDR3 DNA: TGTGCCTGGACGACAGGGAACACAGATACGCAGTATTTT.

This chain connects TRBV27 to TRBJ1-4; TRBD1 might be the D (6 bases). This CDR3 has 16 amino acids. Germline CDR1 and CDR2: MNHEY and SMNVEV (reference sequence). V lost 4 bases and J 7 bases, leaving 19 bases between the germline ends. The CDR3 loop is CASSSTLVGGREKLFF. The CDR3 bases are TGTGCCAGCAGTTCCACCCTAGTCGGGGGGCGTGAAAAACTGTTTTTT.

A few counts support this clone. CDR3: CASSITISGQGDTEAFF. The CDR3 DNA reads as TGTGCCAGCAGCATAACAATATCTGGACAGGGAGACACTGAAGCTTTCTTT. V usage is TRBV9 and J usage is TRBJ1-1, with 8 bases identical to TRBD1. The germline gives CDR1 SGDLS, CDR2 YYNGEE. The CDR3 runs 17 residues. V dropped 4 bases and J dropped 3; count of bases not matched to a gene: 14. The entire variable domain, with the rest obtained from reference TRBV9 and TRBJ1-1, is as follows: DSGVTQTPKHLITATGQRVTLRCSPRSGDLSVYWYQQSLDQGLQFLIQYYNGEERAKGNILERFSAQQFPDLHSELNLSSLELGDSALYFCASSITISGQGDTEAFFGQGTRLTVV.

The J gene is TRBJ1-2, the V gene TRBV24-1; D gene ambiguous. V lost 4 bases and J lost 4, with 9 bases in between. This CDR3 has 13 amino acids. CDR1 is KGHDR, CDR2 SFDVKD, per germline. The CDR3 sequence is CATSDGWSYGYTF. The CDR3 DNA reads TGTGCCACCAGTGACGGGTGGAGCTATGGCTACACCTTC.

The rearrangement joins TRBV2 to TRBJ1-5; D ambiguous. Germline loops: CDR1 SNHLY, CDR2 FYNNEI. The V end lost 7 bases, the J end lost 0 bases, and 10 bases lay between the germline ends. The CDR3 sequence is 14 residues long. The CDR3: CASTQELSNQPQHF. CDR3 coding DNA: TGTGCCAGCACGCAGGAACTTAGCAATCAGCCCCAGCATTTT.

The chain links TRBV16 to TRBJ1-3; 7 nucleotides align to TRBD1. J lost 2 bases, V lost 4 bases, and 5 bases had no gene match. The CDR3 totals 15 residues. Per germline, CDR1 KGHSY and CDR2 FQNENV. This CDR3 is CASSRGTAPGNTIYF. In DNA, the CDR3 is TGTGCCAGCAGCCGGGGGACAGCACCTGGAAACACCATATATTTT.

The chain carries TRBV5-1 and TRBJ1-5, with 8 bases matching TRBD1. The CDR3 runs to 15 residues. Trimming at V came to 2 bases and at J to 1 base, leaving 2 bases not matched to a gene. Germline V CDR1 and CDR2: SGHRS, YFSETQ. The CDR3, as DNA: TGCGCCAGCAGCTTACAGGGGGGAAGCAATCAGCCCCAGCATTTT. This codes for CASSLQGGSNQPQHF. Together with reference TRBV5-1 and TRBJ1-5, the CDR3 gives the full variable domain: KAGVTQTPRYLIKTRGQQVTLSCSPISGHRSVSWYQQTPGQGLQFLFEYFSETQRNKGNFPGRFSGRQFSNSRSEMNVSTLELGDSALYLCASSLQGGSNQPQHFGDGTRLSIL.

The chain's CDR3 is CASSPWKNGDTEAFF. The CDR3 nucleotides are TGTGCCAGCAGCCCCTGGAAAAACGGGGACACTGAAGCTTTCTTT. The chain uses TRBV6-2 or TRBV6-3 and TRBJ1-1; D call uncertain. The CDR3 runs 15 residues. CDR1 and CDR2 from the germline V gene are MNHEY and SVGEGT. Between the trimmed V and J ends, which lost 6 bases and 3 bases, there was a span of 17 bases.

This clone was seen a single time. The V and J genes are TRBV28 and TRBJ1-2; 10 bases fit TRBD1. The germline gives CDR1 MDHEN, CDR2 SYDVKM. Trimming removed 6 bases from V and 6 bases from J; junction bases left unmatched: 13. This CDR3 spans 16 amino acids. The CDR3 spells CASRYNRDRGRDGYTF. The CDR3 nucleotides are TGTGCCAGCAGGTATAACCGGGACAGGGGCAGAGATGGCTACACCTTC.

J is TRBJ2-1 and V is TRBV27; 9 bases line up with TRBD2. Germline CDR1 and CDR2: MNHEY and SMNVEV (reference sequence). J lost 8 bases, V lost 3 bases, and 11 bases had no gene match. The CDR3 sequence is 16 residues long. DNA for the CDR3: TGTGCCAGCAGTTTTAATGCGGGGGGGCCTTCCGATGAGCAGTTCTTC. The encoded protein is CASSFNAGGPSDEQFF.

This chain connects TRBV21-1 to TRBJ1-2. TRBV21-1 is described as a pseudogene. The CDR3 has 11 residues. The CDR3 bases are TGTGCCAGCAGCAAACCGGGTGGCTACACCTTC. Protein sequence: CASSKPGGYTF.

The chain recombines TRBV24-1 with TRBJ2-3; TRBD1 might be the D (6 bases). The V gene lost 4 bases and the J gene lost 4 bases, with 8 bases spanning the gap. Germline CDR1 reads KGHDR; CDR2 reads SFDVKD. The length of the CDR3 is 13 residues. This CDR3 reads CATSDGTPDTQYF. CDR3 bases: TGTGCCACCAGTGACGGGACACCAGATACGCAGTATTTT.

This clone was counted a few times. This CDR3 reads CASSFDLQGARGYTF. The DNA of the CDR3 is TGTGCCAGCAGTTTCGACCTTCAGGGGGCCCGGGGCTACACCTTC. This chain connects TRBV27 to TRBJ1-2, with 8 bases that match TRBD1. The CDR3 loop spans 15 amino acids. The ends lost 3 bases at V and 8 bases at J; junction bases unmatched: 11. Germline V CDR1 and CDR2: MNHEY, SMNVEV (reference sequence).

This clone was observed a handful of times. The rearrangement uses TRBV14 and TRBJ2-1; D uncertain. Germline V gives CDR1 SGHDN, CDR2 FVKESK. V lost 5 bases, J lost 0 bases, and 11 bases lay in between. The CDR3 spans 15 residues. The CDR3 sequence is CASSVDITSYNEQFF. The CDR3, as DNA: TGTGCCAGCAGCGTTGACATCACCTCCTACAATGAGCAGTTCTTC.

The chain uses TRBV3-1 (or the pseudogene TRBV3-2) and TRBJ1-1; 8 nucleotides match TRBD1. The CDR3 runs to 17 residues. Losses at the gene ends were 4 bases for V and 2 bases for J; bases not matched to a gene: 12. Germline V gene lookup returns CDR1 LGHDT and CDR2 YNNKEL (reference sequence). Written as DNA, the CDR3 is TGTGCCAGCAGCCGGGGACAGGCGACATACGGAAACACTGAAGCTTTCTTT. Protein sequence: CASSRGQATYGNTEAFF.

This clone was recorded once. The CDR3 DNA is TGTGCCAGCAGCCAGGGGACAGGGTGGACCTACAATGAGCAGTTCTTC. It yields the protein CASSQGTGWTYNEQFF. The gene calls are TRBV11-3 and TRBJ2-1; 9 nucleotides match TRBD1. Germline values: CDR1 SGHNT, CDR2 YENEEA. V lost 5 bases to trimming and J lost 2 bases; unmatched junction nucleotides: 7. The CDR3 runs 16 residues. The whole variable domain, filled in from reference TRBV11-3 and TRBJ2-1, reads EAGVVQSPRYKIIEKKQPVAFWCNPISGHNTLYWYLQNLGQGPELLIRYENEEAVDDSQLPKDRFSAERLKGVDSTLKIQPAELGDSAVYLCASSQGTGWTYNEQFFGPGTRLTVL.

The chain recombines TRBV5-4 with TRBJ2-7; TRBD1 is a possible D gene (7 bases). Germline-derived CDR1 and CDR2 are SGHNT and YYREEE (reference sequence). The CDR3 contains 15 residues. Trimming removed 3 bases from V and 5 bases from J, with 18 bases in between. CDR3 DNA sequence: TGTGCCAGCAGCTCGGCGGGACAGCCCTTCAACGAGCAGTACTTC. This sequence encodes CASSSAGQPFNEQYF.

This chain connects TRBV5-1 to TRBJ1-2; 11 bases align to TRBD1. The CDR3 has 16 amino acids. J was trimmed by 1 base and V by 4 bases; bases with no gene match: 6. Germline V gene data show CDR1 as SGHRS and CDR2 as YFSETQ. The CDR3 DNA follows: TGCGCCAGCAGCCGAGGACAGGGGGCGCATAACTATGGCTACACCTTC. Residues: CASSRGQGAHNYGYTF.

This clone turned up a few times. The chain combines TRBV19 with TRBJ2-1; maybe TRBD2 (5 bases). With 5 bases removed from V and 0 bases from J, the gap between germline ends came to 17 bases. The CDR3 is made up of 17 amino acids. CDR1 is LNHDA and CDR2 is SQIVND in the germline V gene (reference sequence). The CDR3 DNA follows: TGTGCCAGTAGTTCTTCTCCGGGGTTGAGCTCCTACAATGAGCAGTTCTTC. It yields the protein CASSSSPGLSSYNEQFF. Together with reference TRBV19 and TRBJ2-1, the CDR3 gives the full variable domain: DGGITQSPKYLFRKEGQNVTLSCEQNLNHDAMYWYRQDPGQGLRLIYYSQIVNDFQKGDIAEGYSVSREKKESFPLTVTSAQKNPTAFYLCASSSSPGLSSYNEQFFGPGTRLTVL.

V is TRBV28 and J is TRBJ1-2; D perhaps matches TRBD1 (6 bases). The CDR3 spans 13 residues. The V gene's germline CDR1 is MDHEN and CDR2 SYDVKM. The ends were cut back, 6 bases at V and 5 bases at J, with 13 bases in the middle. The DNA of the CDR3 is TGTGCCAGCAGGTCGACAGGAACTTATGGCTACACCTTC. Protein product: CASRSTGTYGYTF.

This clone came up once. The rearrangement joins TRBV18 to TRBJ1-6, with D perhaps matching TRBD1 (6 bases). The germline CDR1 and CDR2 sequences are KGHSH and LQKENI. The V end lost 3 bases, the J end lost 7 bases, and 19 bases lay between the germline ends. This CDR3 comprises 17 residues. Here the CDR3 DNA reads TGTGCCAGCTCACCTAACAGGGTGGGGTTGGGCAATTCACCCCTCCACTTT. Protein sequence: CASSPNRVGLGNSPLHF.

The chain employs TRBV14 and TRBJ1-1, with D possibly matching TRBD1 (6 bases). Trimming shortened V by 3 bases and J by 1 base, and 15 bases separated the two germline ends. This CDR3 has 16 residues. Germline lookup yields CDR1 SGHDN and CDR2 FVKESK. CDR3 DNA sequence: TGTGCCAGCAGCCATCCCGGGGGGGCCAGGAACACTGAAGCTTTCTTT. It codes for CASSHPGGARNTEAFF.

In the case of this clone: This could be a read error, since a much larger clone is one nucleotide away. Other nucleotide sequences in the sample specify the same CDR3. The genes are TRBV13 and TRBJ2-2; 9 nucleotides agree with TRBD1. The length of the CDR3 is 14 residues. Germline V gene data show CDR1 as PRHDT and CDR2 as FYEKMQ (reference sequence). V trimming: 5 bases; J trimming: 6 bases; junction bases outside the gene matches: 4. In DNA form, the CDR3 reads TGTGCCAGCAGCCTGGGACAGGGCCCCGGGGAGCTGTTTTTT. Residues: CASSLGQGPGELFF.

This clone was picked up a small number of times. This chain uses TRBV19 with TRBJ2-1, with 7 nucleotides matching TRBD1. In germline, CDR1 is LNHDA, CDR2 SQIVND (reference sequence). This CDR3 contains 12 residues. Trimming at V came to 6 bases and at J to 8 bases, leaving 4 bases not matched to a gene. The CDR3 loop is CASSETGDEQFF. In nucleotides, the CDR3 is TGTGCCAGTAGCGAAACAGGGGATGAGCAGTTCTTC.

CDR3 residues: CASAVGRGNQPQHF. The DNA of the CDR3 is TGCGCCAGCGCCGTTGGAAGGGGAAATCAGCCCCAGCATTTT. V usage is TRBV10-2 and J usage is TRBJ1-5; D possibly corresponds to TRBD1 (5 bases). This CDR3 is built from 14 residues. V dropped 8 bases and J dropped 4 bases, with 15 bases sitting between them. Germline V CDR1 and CDR2: WSHSY, SAAADI.

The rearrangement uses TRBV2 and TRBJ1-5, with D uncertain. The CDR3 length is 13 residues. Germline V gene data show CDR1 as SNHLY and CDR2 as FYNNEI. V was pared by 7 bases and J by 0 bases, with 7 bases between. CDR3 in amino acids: CASTGTSNQPQHF. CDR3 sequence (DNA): TGTGCCAGCACAGGAACTAGCAATCAGCCCCAGCATTTT.